This is a list of T cell receptor beta chains from one sample in a study of cytomegalovirus exposure and HLA in healthy donors. The data were produced by immunoSEQ multiplex PCR, yet TCRdb's version contains in-frame clones alone and is incomplete. Of around 150,000 clones detected, about 75% appear once; the ten largest clones hold under 2.5%. The source material was PBMCs. Receptor source: a female donor in good health and CMV-seronegative. The CDR3 runs from the conserved cysteine through the conserved F or W. The D gene is left open where the match is weak. Rows may omit the clone size; those that give it use once, few, many or a size class.

>.|15|TRBD1|TRBV19|TRBJ1-4
TGTGCCAGTAGTATAATCGGGGACAGGGATGAAAAACTGTTTTTT
CASSIIGDRDEKLFF
>.|12|.|TRBV5-4|TRBJ2-7
TGTGCCAGCAGCTTAGCAGGGGCCGAGCAGTACTTC
CASSLAGAEQYF
>.|13|.|TRBV30|TRBJ1-1
TGTGCCTGGAGTTCAGCGACAGGCACTGAAGCTTTCTTT
CAWSSATGTEAFF
>.|16|TRBD1|TRBV28|TRBJ2-3
TGTGCCAGCAGTCCCCCCAGACAGGGGCCCACAGATACGCAGTATTTT
CASSPPRQGPTDTQYF
>.|14|TRBD1|TRBV5-1|TRBJ1-2
TGCGCCAGCAGCTTGGTGGGACAGCCGTATGGCTACACCTTC
CASSLVGQPYGYTF
>.|15|.|TRBV30|TRBJ2-4
TGTGCCTGGGGGGACCGGGGGAGAGGTCAAAACATTCAGTACTTC
CAWGDRGRGQNIQYF
>.|13|.|TRBV29-1|TRBJ1-2
TGCAGCTATACAGGTCAAGTGGACTATGGCTACACCTTC
CSYTGQVDYGYTF
>.|14|.|TRBV2|TRBJ2-3
TGTGCCAGCATTGCGGGCTTTGACGCAGATACGCAGTATTTT
CASIAGFDADTQYF
>.|16|TRBD1|TRBV6-6|TRBJ2-7
TGTGCCAGCAGTTACCCGAAAGGGACAGGGTCCTACGAGCAGTACTTC
CASSYPKGTGSYEQYF
>.|14|TRBD1|TRBV15|TRBJ1-1
TGTGCCACCAGCAGAGACGCAGGGGGCCGAGTGGCTTTCTTT
CATSRDAGGRVAFF
>few|11|.|TRBV5-4|TRBJ2-7
TGTGCCAGCAGCACAGGGTACGAGCAGTACTTC
CASSTGYEQYF
>.|15|.|TRBV5-4|TRBJ1-1
TGTGCCAGCAGCTTAGGGAGGGGTCAAAACACTGAAGCTTTCTTT
CASSLGRGQNTEAFF
>.|15|TRBD2|TRBV9|TRBJ2-1
TGTGCCAGCAGCCCGGGACTAGCGGGATTGGGTGAGCAGTTCTTC
CASSPGLAGLGEQFF
>.|15|.|TRBV5-4|TRBJ2-3
TGTGCCAGCAGGCCGGACGGGATAAGCACAGATACGCAGTATTTT
CASRPDGISTDTQYF
>.|15|TRBD2|TRBV5-1|TRBJ2-7
TGCGCCAGCAGCTTGGCCAATAGCGGGGCCTACGAGCAGTACTTC
CASSLANSGAYEQYF
>.|14|.|TRBV5-1|TRBJ2-7
TGCGCCAGCAGCCTGGGACTTGTCGCCAACGAGCAGTACTTC
CASSLGLVANEQYF
>.|14|.|TRBV5-4|TRBJ2-5
TGTGCCAGCAGCTTGGCCGGGAGACAAGAGACCCAGTACTTC
CASSLAGRQETQYF
>.|16|TRBD1|TRBV7-9|TRBJ2-5
TGTGCCAGCAGCGCTGAGGGACAGGCCTACCAAGAGACCCAGTACTTC
CASSAEGQAYQETQYF
>few|16|.|TRBV4-1|TRBJ2-7
TGCGCCAGCAGCTTGTCTTTCGGTCAACCAGGGAACGAGCAGTACTTC
CASSLSFGQPGNEQYF
>.|15|.|TRBV30|TRBJ2-1
TGTGCCTGGAGTGAGAAACGGAGTACCTACAATGAGCAGTTCTTC
CAWSEKRSTYNEQFF
>.|19|.|TRBV15|TRBJ1-1
TGTGCCACCAGCAGCGATATGCTAAGGGGATTTGTCGCGAACACTGAAGCTTTCTTT
CATSSDMLRGFVANTEAFF
>.|15|.|TRBV5-1|TRBJ2-6
TGCGCCAGCAGTGGGGCAGGGCTCGGGGCCAACGTCCTGACTTTC
CASSGAGLGANVLTF
>.|15|TRBD1|TRBV29-1|TRBJ1-2
TGCAGCGTTGACCGGACAGGGTTGGCCTCGGTAGGCTACACCTTC
CSVDRTGLASVGYTF
>few|13|TRBD1|TRBV7-6|TRBJ1-1
TGTGCCAGCAGCGGACAGGGCCCCACTGAAGCTTTCTTT
CASSGQGPTEAFF